Below are 3 T cell receptor beta chains sequenced from a single sample in a study of blood T cell repertoires in COVID-19. Produced via immunoSEQ multiplex PCR; TCRdb's table is partial and in-frame only. The table has about 240,000 clones, about 81% seen once. Sequences were obtained from peripheral blood. All receptors derive from a woman aged 60-75 years with active or convalescent COVID-19.

This clone has a single count. V gene TRBV5-1 combines with J gene TRBJ1-2, with 8 bases that match TRBD1. The CDR3 has 16 residues. The germline V gene encodes CDR1 SGHRS and CDR2 YFSETQ. Trimming cost V 6 bases and J 6 bases; bases outside gene matches: 16. For the CDR3, the DNA is TGCGCCAGCATTTATGAACAGGGGGTGCTCGTCCATGGCTACACCTTC. It encodes CASIYEQGVLVHGYTF.

A remark on this clone: The identical CDR3 is also encoded by other nucleotide sequences in the sample. J is TRBJ2-3 and V is TRBV3-1 (or the pseudogene TRBV3-2); TRBD2 might be the D (5 bases). Trimming stripped 0 bases from V and 3 bases from J, with 10 bases between. The length of the CDR3 is 15 residues. Germline-derived CDR1 and CDR2 are LGHDT and YNNKEL (reference sequence). CDR3 region: CASSQDRGRTDTQYF. The CDR3 coding sequence is TGTGCCAGCAGCCAAGACCGGGGTCGGACAGATACGCAGTATTTT.

This clone was observed a single time. The CDR3 DNA reads as TGCGCCAGCAGCTTGGCCCCTCAACAGGGGGCGTACACTGAAGCTTTCTTT. This gives the protein CASSLAPQQGAYTEAFF. The chain recombines TRBV5-1 with TRBJ1-1; 9 positions match TRBD1. Germline loops: CDR1 SGHRS, CDR2 YFSETQ. V shed 0 bases, J shed 3 bases, and the junction held 9 bases outside the gene matches. This CDR3 has 17 residues.